This is a list of T cell receptor beta chains from one sample in a study of T cells in Graves' hyperthyroidism and ophthalmopathy. Via MiXCR, TCRdb re-called the multiplex PCR reads, giving one row per CDR3 protein. The table lists 690,000 or so distinct CDR3 sequences, around 20% of them singletons. The sample comprised blood. The receptors were sampled from a woman between 50 and 59 years old with Graves' hyperthyroidism that later progressed to Graves' ophthalmopathy. The CDR3 runs from the conserved cysteine through the conserved F or W. Fields, in order: J gene, D gene, V gene, clone size, CDR3 DNA, CDR3 protein. A D gene is named only where the DNA matches it firmly. Rows may omit the clone size; those that give it use once, few, many or a size class.

TRBJ1-2,-,TRBV5-1,few,TGCGCCAGCAGCTTGGAGGGCAGGGGATCGGATGGCTACACCTTC,CASSLEGRGSDGYTF
TRBJ1-6,TRBD1,TRBV13,many,TGTGCCAGCAGCTTAGAGGACAGGGGAGGCTCACCCCTCCACTTT,CASSLEDRGGSPLHF
TRBJ2-5,-,TRBV11-2,many,TGTGCCAGCAGCTCTGAGACCTTGTCAGAGACCCAGTACTTC,CASSSETLSETQYF
TRBJ2-5,TRBD2,TRBV6-1,many,TGTGCCAGCAGACTAGCGGGACAAGAGACCCAGTACTTC,CASRLAGQETQYF
TRBJ1-2,-,TRBV2,many,TGTGCCAGCAGTGCTACAGGGTGGCTCTATGGCTACACCTTC,CASSATGWLYGYTF
TRBJ2-1,-,TRBV4-2,few,TGTGCCAGCAGCCAAGCCATGGGGGAGCAGTTCTTC,CASSQAMGEQFF
TRBJ2-5,TRBD1,TRBV12-3/TRBV12-4,-,TGTGCCAGCAGAAAGGACAGGGGCGGGGAGACCCAGTACTTC,CASRKDRGGETQYF
TRBJ1-1,-,TRBV19,few,TGTGCCAGTAGTATATGGGGGGAGAACACTGAAGCTTTCTTT,CASSIWGENTEAFF
TRBJ1-3,TRBD1,TRBV6-1,-,TGTGCCAGTACACCGTGGACAGGGGGACACCATCCTGGAAACACCATATATTTT,CASTPWTGGHHPGNTIYF
TRBJ1-2,-,TRBV20-1,-,TGCAGTGCTAGCGAGGGCCCTAACTATGGCTACACCTTC,CSASEGPNYGYTF
TRBJ1-2,TRBD1,TRBV2,many,TGTGCCAGCAGCGGAGATACAGGGGGCTCAGTCTATGGCTACACCTTC,CASSGDTGGSVYGYTF
TRBJ1-1,-,TRBV5-1,many,TGCGCCAGCAGCTTGGTTGGGGTCGGGAGCACTGAAGCTTTCTTT,CASSLVGVGSTEAFF
TRBJ1-1,TRBD1,TRBV9,-,TGTGCCAGCAGCGTAGGAGTAGTCGGGACAGGACCGAACACTGAAGCTTTCTTT,CASSVGVVGTGPNTEAFF
TRBJ2-7,TRBD2,TRBV20-1,many,TGCAGTGCTAGAGATAGCGGGACTAGCTCCTACGAGCAGTACTTC,CSARDSGTSSYEQYF
TRBJ2-7,-,TRBV5-1,-,TGCGCCAGCAGCCGGGGCCCATCCTACGAGCAGTACTTC,CASSRGPSYEQYF
TRBJ1-4,-,TRBV3-1,many,TGTGCCAGCAGCCTCCTCGGGTTGTCTGAAAAACTGTTTTTT,CASSLLGLSEKLFF
TRBJ2-1,TRBD1,TRBV5-1,many,TGCGCCAGCAGCTTGGAGGGGAGTGGGACAGGGACCTACAATGAGCAGTTCTTC,CASSLEGSGTGTYNEQFF
TRBJ1-3,-,TRBV6-5,few,TGTGCCAGCAGTTACTACAGCTCTGGAAACACCATATATTTT,CASSYYSSGNTIYF
TRBJ1-2,TRBD1,TRBV2,-,TGTGCCAGCAGGAAAGGGACAGCCACCCCCGGGGGCTACACCTTC,CASRKGTATPGGYTF
TRBJ1-2,-,TRBV6-2/TRBV6-3,few,TGTGCCAGCACTCCGCTGGCATCGGGTGGCTACACCTTC,CASTPLASGGYTF
TRBJ1-2,-,TRBV7-9,-,TGTGCCAGCAGCCAGGCCGGGACCGGCTACACCTTC,CASSQAGTGYTF
TRBJ1-5,TRBD1,TRBV27,-,TGTGCCAGCAGTAAGGACAGGGGGAATAGCGATCAGCCCCAGCATTTT,CASSKDRGNSDQPQHF
TRBJ2-2,-,TRBV20-1,-,TGCAGTGCGGCCGGGACCGTGCGCGGCGGGGAGCTGTTTTTT,CSAAGTVRGGELFF